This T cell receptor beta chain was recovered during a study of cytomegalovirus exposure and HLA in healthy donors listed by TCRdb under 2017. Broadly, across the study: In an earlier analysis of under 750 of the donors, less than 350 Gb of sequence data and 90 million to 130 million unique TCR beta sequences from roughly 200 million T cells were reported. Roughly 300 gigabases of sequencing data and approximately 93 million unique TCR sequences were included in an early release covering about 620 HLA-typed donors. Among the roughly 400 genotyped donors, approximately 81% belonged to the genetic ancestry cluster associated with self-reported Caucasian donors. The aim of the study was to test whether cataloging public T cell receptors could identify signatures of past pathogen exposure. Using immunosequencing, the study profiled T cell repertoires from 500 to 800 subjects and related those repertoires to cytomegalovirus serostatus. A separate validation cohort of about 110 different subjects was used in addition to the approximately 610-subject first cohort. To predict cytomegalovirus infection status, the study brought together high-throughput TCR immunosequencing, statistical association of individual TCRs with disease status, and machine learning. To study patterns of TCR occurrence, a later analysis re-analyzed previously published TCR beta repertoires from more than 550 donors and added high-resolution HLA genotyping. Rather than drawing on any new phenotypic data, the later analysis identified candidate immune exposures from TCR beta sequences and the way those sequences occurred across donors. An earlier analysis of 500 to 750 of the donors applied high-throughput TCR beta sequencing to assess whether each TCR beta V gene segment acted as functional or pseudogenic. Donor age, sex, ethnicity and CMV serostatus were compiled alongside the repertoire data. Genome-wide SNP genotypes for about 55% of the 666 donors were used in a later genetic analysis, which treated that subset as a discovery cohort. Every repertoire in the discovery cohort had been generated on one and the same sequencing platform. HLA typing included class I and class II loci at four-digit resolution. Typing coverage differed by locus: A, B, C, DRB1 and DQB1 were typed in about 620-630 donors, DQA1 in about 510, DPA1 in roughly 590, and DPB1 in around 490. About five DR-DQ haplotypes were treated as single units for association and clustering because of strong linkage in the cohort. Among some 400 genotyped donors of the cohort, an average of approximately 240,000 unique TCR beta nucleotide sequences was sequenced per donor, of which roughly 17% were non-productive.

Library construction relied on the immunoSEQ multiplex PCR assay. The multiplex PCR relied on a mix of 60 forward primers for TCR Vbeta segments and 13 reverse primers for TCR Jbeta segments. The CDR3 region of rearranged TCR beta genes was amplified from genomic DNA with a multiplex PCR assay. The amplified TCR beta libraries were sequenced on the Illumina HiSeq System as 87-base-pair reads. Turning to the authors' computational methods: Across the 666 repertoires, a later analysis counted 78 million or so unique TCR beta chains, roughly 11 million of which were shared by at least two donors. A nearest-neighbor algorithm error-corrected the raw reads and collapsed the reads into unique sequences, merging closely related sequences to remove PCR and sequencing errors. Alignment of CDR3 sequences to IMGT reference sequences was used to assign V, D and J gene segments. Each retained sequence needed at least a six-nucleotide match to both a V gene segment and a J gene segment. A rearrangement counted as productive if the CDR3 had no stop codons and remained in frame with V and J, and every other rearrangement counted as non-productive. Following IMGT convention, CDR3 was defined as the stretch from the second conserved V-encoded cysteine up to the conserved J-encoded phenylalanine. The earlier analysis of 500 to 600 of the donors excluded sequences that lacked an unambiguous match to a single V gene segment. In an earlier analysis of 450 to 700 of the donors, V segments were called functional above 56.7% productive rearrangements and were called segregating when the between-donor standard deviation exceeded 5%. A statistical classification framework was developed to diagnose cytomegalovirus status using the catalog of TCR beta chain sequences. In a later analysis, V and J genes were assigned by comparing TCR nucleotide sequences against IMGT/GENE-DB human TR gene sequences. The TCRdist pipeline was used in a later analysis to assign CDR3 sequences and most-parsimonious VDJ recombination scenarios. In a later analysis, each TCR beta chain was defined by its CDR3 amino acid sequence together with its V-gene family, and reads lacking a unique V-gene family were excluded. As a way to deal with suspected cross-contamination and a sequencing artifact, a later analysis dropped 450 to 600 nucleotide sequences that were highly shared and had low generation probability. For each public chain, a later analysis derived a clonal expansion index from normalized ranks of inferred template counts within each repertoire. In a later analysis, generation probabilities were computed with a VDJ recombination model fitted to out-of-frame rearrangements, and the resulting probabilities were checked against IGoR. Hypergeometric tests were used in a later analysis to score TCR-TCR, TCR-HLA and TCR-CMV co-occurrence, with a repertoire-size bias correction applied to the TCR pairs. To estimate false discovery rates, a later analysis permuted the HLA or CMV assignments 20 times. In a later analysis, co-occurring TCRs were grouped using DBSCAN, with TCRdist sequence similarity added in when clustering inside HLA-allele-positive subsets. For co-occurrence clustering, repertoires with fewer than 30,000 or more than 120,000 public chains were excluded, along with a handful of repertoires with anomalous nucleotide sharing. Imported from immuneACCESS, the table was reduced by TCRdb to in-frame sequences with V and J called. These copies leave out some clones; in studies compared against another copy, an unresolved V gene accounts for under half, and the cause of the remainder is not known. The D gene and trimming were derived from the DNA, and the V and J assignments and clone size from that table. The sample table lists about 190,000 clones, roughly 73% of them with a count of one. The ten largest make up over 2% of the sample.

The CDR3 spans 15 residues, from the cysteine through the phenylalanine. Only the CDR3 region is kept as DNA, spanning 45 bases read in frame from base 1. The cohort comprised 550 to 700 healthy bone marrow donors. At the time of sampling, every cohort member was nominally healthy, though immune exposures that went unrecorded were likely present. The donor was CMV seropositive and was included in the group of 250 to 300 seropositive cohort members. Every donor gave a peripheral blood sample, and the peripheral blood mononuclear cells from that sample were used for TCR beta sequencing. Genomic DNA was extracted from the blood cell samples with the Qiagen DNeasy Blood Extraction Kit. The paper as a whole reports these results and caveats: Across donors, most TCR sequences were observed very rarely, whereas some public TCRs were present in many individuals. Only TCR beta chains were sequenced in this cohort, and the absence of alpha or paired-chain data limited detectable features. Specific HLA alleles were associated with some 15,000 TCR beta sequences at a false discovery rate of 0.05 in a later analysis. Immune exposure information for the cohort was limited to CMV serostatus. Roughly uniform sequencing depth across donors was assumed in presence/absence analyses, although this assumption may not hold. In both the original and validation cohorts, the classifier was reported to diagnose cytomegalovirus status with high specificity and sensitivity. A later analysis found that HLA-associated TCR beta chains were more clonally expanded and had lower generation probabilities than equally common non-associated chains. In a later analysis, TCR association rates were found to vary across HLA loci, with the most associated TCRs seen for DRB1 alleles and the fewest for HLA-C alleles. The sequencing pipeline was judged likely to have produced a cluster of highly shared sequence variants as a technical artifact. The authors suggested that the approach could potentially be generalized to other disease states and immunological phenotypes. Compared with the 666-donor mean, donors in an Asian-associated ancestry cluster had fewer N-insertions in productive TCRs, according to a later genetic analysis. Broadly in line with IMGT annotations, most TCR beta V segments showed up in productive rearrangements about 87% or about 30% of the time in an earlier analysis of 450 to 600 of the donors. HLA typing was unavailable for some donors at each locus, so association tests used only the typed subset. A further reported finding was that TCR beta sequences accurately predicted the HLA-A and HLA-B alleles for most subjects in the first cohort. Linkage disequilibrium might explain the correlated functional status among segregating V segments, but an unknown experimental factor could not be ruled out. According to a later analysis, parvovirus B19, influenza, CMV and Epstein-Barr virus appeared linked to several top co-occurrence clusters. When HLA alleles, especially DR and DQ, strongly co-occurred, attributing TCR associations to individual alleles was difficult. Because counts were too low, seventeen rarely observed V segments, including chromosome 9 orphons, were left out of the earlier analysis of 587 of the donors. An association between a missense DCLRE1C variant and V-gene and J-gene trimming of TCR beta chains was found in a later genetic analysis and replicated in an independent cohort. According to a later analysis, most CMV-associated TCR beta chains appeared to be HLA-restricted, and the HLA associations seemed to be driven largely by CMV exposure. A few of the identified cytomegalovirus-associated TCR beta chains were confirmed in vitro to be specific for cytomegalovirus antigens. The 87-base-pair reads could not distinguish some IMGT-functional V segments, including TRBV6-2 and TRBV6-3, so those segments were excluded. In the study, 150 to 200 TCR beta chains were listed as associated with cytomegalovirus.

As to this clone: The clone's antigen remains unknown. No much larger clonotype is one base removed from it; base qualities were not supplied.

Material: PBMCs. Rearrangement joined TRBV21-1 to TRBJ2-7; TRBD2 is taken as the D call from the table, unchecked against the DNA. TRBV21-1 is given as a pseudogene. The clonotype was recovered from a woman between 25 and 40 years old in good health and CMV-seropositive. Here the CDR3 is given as CASSKGGATSYEQYF. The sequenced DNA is TGTGCCAGCAGCAAGGGCGGGGCGACCTCCTACGAGCAGTACTTC.